This T cell receptor (beta chain) is drawn from a study of blood T cell repertoires in COVID-19. For the study at large: Sites across the United States, Italy and Spain contributed samples from acute and convalescent COVID-19. T cells, B-cell-depleted T cells, or PBMCs supplied cDNA or gDNA.

Original analysis: Amplified reference gene primers provided the basis for estimating nucleated cell counts. Libraries were prepared by immunoSEQ multiplex PCR; TCRdb keeps only in-frame clonotypes and omits some of them. Clone size and the V and J calls come from that table; the DNA yielded D and trimming. Of 35,000 to 40,000 clones listed, around four fifths are singletons. Trimming removed 5 bases from V and 5 bases from J, with 16 bases in between. Germline loops: CDR1 MNHEY, CDR2 SMNVEV (reference sequence). There are 14 residues in the CDR3. This chain uses TRBV27 with TRBJ2-7; tentative D call: TRBD1 (6 bases). Sequenced sample: peripheral blood. The TCR was taken from a man aged 50-60 years with active COVID-19. In DNA form, the CDR3 reads TGTGCCAGCAGTCTCACAGGGCCCCTCCACGAGCAGTACTTC. Its protein is CASSLTGPLHEQYF.